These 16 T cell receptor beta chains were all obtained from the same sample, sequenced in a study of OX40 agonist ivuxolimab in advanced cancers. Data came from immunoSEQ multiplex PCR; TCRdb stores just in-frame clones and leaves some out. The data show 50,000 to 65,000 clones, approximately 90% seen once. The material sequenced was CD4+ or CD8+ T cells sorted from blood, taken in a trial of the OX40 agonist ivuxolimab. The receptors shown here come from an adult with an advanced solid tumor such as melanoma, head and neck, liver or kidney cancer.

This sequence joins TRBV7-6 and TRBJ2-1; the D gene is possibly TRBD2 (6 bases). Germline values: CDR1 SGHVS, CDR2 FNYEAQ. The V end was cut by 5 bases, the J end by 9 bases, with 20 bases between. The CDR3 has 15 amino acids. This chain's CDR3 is CASSKEGDGAGEQFF. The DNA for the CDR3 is TGTGCCAGCAGCAAGGAGGGAGACGGTGCGGGTGAGCAGTTCTTC.

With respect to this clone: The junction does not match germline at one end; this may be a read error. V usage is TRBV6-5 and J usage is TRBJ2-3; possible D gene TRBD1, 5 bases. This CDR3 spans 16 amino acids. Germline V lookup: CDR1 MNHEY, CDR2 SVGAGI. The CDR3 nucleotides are TGTGCCAGCAGTTACTCAGTAGGGGCGAGCACAGATACGCAGTTTTTT. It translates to CASSYSVGASTDTQFF.

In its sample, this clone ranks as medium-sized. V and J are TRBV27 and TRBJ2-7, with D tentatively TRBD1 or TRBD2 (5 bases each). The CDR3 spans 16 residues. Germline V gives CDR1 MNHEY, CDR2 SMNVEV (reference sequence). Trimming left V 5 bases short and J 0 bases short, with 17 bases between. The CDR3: CASSASGTSSSYEQYF. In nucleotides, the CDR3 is TGTGCCAGCAGTGCCTCCGGGACCTCTAGCTCCTACGAGCAGTACTTC.

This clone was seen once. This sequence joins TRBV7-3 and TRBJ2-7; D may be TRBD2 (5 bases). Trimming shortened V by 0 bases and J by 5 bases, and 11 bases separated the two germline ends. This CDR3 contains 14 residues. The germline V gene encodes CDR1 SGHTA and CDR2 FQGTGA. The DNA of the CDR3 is TGTGCCAGCAGCTTAACGAATAGCGCGGACGAGCAGTACTTC. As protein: CASSLTNSADEQYF.

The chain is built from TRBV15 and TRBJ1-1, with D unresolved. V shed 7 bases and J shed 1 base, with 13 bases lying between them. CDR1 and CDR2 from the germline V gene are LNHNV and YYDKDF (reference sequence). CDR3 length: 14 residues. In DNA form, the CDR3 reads TGTGCCACCAAACTTGTCGGAGAGAACACTGAAGCTTTCTTT. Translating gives CATKLVGENTEAFF. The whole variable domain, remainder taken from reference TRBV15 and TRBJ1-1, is DAMVIQNPRYQVTQFGKPVTLSCSQTLNHNVMYWYQQKSSQAPKLLFHYYDKDFNNEADTPDNFQSRRPNTSFCFLDIRSPGLGDTAMYLCATKLVGENTEAFFGQGTRLTVV.

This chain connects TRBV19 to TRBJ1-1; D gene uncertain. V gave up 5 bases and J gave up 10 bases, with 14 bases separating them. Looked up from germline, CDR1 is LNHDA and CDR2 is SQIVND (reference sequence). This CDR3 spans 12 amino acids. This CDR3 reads CASSPYRDTAFF. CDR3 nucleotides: TGTGCCAGTAGTCCTTACCGGGATACAGCTTTCTTT.

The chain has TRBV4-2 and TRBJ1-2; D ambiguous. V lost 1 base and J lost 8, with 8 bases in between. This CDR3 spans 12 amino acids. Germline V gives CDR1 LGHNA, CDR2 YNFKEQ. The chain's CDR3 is CASSQVANGYTF. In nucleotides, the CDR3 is TGTGCCAGCAGCCAAGTCGCGAACGGCTACACCTTC.

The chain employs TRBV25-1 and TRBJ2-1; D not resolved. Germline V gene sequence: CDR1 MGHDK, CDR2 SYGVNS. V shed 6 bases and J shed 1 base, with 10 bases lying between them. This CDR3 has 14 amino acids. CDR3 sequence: CASSPSGSYNEQFF. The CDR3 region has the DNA TGTGCCAGCAGCCCTAGTGGGTCCTACAATGAGCAGTTCTTC.

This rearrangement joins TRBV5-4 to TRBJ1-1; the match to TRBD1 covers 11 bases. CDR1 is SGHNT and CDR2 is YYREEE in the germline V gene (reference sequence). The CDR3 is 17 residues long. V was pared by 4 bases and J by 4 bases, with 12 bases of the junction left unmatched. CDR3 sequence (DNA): TGTGCCAGCAGCGAACCGGGACAGGGGGGGAAAGGCACTGAAGCTTTCTTT. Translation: CASSEPGQGGKGTEAFF.

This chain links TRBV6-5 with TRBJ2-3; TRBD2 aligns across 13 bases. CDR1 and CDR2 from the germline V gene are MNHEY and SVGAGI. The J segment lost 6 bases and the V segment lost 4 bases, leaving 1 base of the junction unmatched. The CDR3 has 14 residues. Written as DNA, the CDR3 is TGTGCCAGCAGTTGGACTAGCGGGAGTGATACGCAGTATTTT. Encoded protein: CASSWTSGSDTQYF.

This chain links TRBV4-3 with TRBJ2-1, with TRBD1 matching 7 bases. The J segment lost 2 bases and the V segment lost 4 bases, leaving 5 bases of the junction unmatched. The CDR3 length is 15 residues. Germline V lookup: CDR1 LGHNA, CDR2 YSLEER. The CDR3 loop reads CASSLNRGTYNEQFF. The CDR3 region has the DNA TGCGCCAGCAGCCTAAACAGGGGCACCTACAATGAGCAGTTCTTC.

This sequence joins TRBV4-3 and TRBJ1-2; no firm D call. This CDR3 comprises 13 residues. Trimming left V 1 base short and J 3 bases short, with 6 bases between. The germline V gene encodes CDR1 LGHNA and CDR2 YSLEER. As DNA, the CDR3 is TGCGCCAGCAGCCAAGTCACAGACTATGGCTACACCTTC. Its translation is CASSQVTDYGYTF.

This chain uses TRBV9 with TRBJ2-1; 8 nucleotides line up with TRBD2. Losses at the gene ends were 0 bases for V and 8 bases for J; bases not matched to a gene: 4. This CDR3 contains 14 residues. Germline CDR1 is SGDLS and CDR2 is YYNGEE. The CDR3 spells CASSVGAGGYEQFF. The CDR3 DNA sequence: TGTGCCAGCAGCGTAGGGGCGGGAGGCTATGAGCAGTTCTTC.

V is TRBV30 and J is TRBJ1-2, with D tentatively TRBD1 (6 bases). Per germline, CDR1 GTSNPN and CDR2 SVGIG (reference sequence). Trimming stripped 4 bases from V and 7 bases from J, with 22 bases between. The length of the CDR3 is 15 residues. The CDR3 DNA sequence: TGTGCCTGGACACCTATCGGGACACGGCAGGGTGGCTACACCTTC. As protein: CAWTPIGTRQGGYTF.

The CDR3 DNA reads as TGTGCCAGCAGCTCATCGACAGGGGAACTCTATAGCAATCAGCCCCAGCATTTT. It yields the protein CASSSSTGELYSNQPQHF. The chain joins TRBV5-5 to TRBJ1-5; 8 bases are a match to TRBD1. The ends lost 3 bases at V and 0 bases at J; junction bases unmatched: 11. The CDR3 is 18 residues long. CDR1 and CDR2 (germline): SGHKS, YYEKEE (reference sequence).

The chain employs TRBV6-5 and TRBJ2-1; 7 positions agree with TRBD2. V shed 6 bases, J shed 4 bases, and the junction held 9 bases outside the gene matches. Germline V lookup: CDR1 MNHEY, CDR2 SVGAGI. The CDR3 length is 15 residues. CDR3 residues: CASSLSGRGYNEQFF. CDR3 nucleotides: TGTGCCAGCAGCCTTAGCGGGCGGGGTTACAATGAGCAGTTCTTC.